This TCR beta chain emerged from a study of cytomegalovirus exposure and HLA in healthy donors. Sequencing used immunoSEQ multiplex PCR; TCRdb keeps in-frame clones, though not all of them. Found here are around 60,000 clones, more than 80% of them singletons; the top ten hold about 3%. CDR1 and CDR2 from the germline V gene are GTSNPN and SVGIG (reference sequence). V gave up 5 bases and J gave up 4 bases, with 14 bases separating them. The CDR3 is 13 amino acids. Donors came from a validation cohort of 95 to 150 subjects, distinct from the first 666-subject cohort. The chain couples TRBV30 to TRBJ1-1; D unclear. Sequencing was done on a sample of PBMCs. This TCR derives from a man aged 18 to 29 in good health and CMV-seronegative. The CDR3 DNA follows: TGTGCCTGGTCGAGAGGTTCGACCACTGAAGCTTTCTTT. Translating gives CAWSRGSTTEAFF.